These 20 T cell receptor beta chains share one sample of origin, sequenced in a study of Ad26.COV2.S vaccination and SARS-CoV-2 variants. Treatment: around 19 received Ad26.COV2.S at low or high dose, single or two shots; 5 received placebo; per-sample allocation not given. Samples came from day 63 after the first vaccine or placebo injection. Measured with immunoSEQ multiplex PCR; TCRdb has only the in-frame clones, and not every one. The table records 400,000 to 450,000 clones, 75% to 95% of them present only once. Sequenced here: peripheral blood, sampled in a trial of Ad26.COV2.S vaccine versus placebo. All receptors derive from a person aged 18-65 years who received the Ad26.COV2.S COVID-19 vaccine or a placebo.

This chain connects TRBV27 to TRBJ2-1, with 9 bases identical to TRBD2. Trimming at V came to 2 bases and at J to 0 bases, leaving 2 bases not matched to a gene. Germline V gene sequence: CDR1 MNHEY, CDR2 SMNVEV (reference sequence). CDR3 length equals 16 residues. The CDR3 DNA is TGTGCCAGCAGTTTACTTAGCGGGAGCTCCTACAATGAGCAGTTCTTC. Translating it yields CASSLLSGSSYNEQFF.

This chain links TRBV19 with TRBJ1-2; no clear D. Per germline, CDR1 LNHDA and CDR2 SQIVND (reference sequence). The length of the CDR3 is 13 residues. Trimming pared 5 bases from V and 2 bases from J, leaving 9 bases between. CDR3 sequence: CASSEQQNYGYTF. In DNA form, the CDR3 reads TGTGCCAGTAGTGAACAGCAAAACTATGGCTACACCTTC.

The gene calls are TRBV7-9 and TRBJ1-5; the D is unclear. The CDR3 runs 14 residues. CDR1 and CDR2 from the germline V gene are SEHNR and FQNEAQ (reference sequence). Trimming shortened V by 1 base and J by 6 bases, and 10 bases separated the two germline ends. CDR3: CASSLVGKAQPQHF. The CDR3 coding sequence is TGTGCCAGCAGCTTAGTTGGGAAGGCTCAGCCCCAGCATTTT. Together with reference TRBV7-9 and TRBJ1-5, the CDR3 gives the full variable domain: DTGVSQNPRHKITKRGQNVTFRCDPISEHNRLYWYRQTLGQGPEFLTYFQNEAQLEKSRLLSDRFSAERPKGSFSTLEIQRTEQGDSAMYLCASSLVGKAQPQHFGDGTRLSIL.

This clone was seen a single time. J is TRBJ2-1 and V is TRBV2, with 14 bases aligning to TRBD2. Trimming took 4 bases from V and 0 from J; bases not matched to a gene: 2. This CDR3 region has 17 residues. Germline V gene sequence: CDR1 SNHLY, CDR2 FYNNEI. For the CDR3, the DNA is TGTGCCAGCAGTGGGACTAGCGGGAGGTCCTCCTACAATGAGCAGTTCTTC. It yields the protein CASSGTSGRSSYNEQFF.

This clone was seen a single time. The J gene is TRBJ1-1, the V gene TRBV6-5; weak D call: TRBD1 (5 bases). CDR3 size: 15 residues. The V and J ends lost 2 bases and 0 bases respectively, with 10 bases between them. CDR1 and CDR2 (germline): MNHEY, SVGAGI. The CDR3 reads CASSYGGRMNTEAFF. For the CDR3, the DNA is TGTGCCAGCAGTTACGGGGGACGCATGAACACTGAAGCTTTCTTT.

The chain has TRBV6-5 and TRBJ2-7; D not resolved. V lost 6 bases and J lost 2, with 11 bases in between. Germline CDR1 reads MNHEY; CDR2 reads SVGAGI. The CDR3 consists of 13 residues. The CDR3: CASRREDAYEQYF. CDR3 bases: TGTGCCAGCAGGCGCGAAGATGCCTACGAGCAGTACTTC.

The CDR3 coding sequence is TGCAGTGCTTATGACAGGGATGGCTACACCTTC. Its translation is CSAYDRDGYTF. The J gene is TRBJ1-2, the V gene TRBV20-1; 7 bases map to TRBD1. The CDR3 totals 11 residues. After removal of 5 bases from V and 6 bases from J, the junction contained 3 bases not matched to a gene. Germline CDR1 and CDR2: DFQATT and SNEGSKA (reference sequence).

This chain uses TRBV30 with TRBJ1-5; D uncertain. V lost 1 base, J lost 3 bases, and 7 bases lay in between. The germline CDR1 and CDR2 sequences are GTSNPN and SVGIG (reference sequence). This CDR3 is 13 amino acids long. As DNA, the CDR3 is TGTGCCTGGAGTGGAGGGATCAATCAGCCCCAGCATTTT. It is translated as CAWSGGINQPQHF.

V gene TRBV19 combines with J gene TRBJ1-5, with 9 positions matching TRBD1. The CDR3 extends over 17 amino acids. CDR1 LNHDA and CDR2 SQIVND come from the germline V gene (reference sequence). Trimming at V came to 3 bases and at J to 4 bases, leaving 10 bases not matched to a gene. The CDR3 DNA sequence: TGTGCCAGTAGTATCGGCCCCGTGACAGGGGGTAATCAGCCCCAGCATTTT. Translating gives CASSIGPVTGGNQPQHF.

The chain joins TRBV19 to TRBJ1-1, with a tentative D call TRBD1 (6 bases). The CDR3 has 18 amino acids. Germline values: CDR1 LNHDA, CDR2 SQIVND (reference sequence). Deletions cut 5 bases from V and 3 bases from J, with 25 bases between. CDR3 DNA: TGTGCCAGTAGTTCCGGGGGAGTCCGGGGGGCGTGGGACACTGAAGCTTTCTTT. Translation gives CASSSGGVRGAWDTEAFF.

This chain uses TRBV28 with TRBJ1-3; D gene uncertain. The V end lost 2 bases, the J end lost 4 bases, and 9 bases lay between the germline ends. The CDR3 extends over 14 amino acids. Germline V lookup: CDR1 MDHEN, CDR2 SYDVKM. The CDR3 region has the DNA TGTGCCAGCAGTTTAATCGGGTTCGGAAACACCATATATTTT. It codes for CASSLIGFGNTIYF.

This clone appeared a few times. J is TRBJ2-7 and V is TRBV28, with D tentatively TRBD1 (6 bases). Germline V lookup: CDR1 MDHEN, CDR2 SYDVKM. Trimming took 3 bases from V and 0 from J, leaving 18 bases between them. CDR3 size: 17 residues. The CDR3 bases are TGTGCCAGCAGTTTCCCACCAAGGGGGAAGCTCTCCTACGAGCAGTACTTC. Protein sequence: CASSFPPRGKLSYEQYF.

The chain recombines TRBV27 with TRBJ2-1, with D unresolved. With 7 bases removed from V and 2 bases from J, the gap between germline ends came to 15 bases. This CDR3 contains 15 residues. CDR1 is MNHEY, CDR2 SMNVEV, per germline (reference sequence). The chain's CDR3 is CASNPSAAAYNEQFF. The DNA for the CDR3 is TGTGCCAGCAACCCTTCCGCGGCTGCCTACAATGAGCAGTTCTTC.

Points on this clone: Within the sample, other DNA sequences also encode this same CDR3. The chain has TRBV5-1 and TRBJ2-7, with 8 bases matching TRBD2. J gave up 0 bases and V 2 bases, and 4 bases lay outside the gene matches. The CDR3 spans 15 residues. From germline, CDR1 is SGHRS and CDR2 YFSETQ. CDR3 loop: CASSLGLAGSYEQYF. The CDR3 coding sequence is TGCGCCAGCAGCTTAGGACTAGCCGGCTCCTACGAGCAGTACTTC.

The DNA of the CDR3 is TGTGCCAGCTCAGGGGAGTCCGTAACTGAAAAACTGTTTTTT. Protein sequence: CASSGESVTEKLFF. The chain has TRBV18 and TRBJ1-4, with no clear D. The germline V and J ends were trimmed by 5 bases and 7 bases, with 14 bases remaining between them. CDR3 length: 14 amino acids. Germline lookup yields CDR1 KGHSH and CDR2 LQKENI.

This clone appeared a few times. The chain carries TRBV3-1 (or the pseudogene TRBV3-2) and TRBJ1-2; D gene ambiguous. The germline V and J ends were trimmed by 1 base and 3 bases, with 12 bases remaining between them. The germline gives CDR1 LGHDT, CDR2 YNNKEL (reference sequence). The CDR3 runs 15 residues. CDR3 coding DNA: TGTGCCAGCAGCCAAGTTAGGGAGGCGGACTATGGCTACACCTTC. This codes for CASSQVREADYGYTF.

This clone was seen at least ten times. This chain links TRBV10-3 with TRBJ1-1; 8 bases align to TRBD1. The trim removed 4 bases at V and 3 bases at J, leaving 7 bases unmatched. CDR3 length equals 15 residues. From germline, CDR1 is ENHRY and CDR2 SYGVKD. The CDR3 sequence is CAISAGRGQDTEAFF. In nucleotides, the CDR3 is TGTGCCATCAGTGCCGGCAGGGGGCAGGACACTGAAGCTTTCTTT.

This clone was detected once. CDR3 coding DNA: TGTGCCTGGAGTGTATATGAAAAACTGTTTTTT. Translated: CAWSVYEKLFF. V and J are TRBV30 and TRBJ1-4; D remains unclear. There are 11 residues in the CDR3. V was shortened by 0 bases and J by 6 bases, with 2 bases between the two germline ends. Germline-derived CDR1 and CDR2 are GTSNPN and SVGIG (reference sequence).

This sequence joins TRBV6-5 and TRBJ2-2; TRBD2 matches 7 bases. Germline CDR1 reads MNHEY; CDR2 reads SVGAGI. After removal of 6 bases from V and 7 bases from J, the junction contained 8 bases not matched to a gene. This CDR3 contains 14 residues. The CDR3 DNA follows: TGTGCCAGCAGGGGACTAAGCGGGGACGGGGAGCTGTTTTTT. Amino acids: CASRGLSGDGELFF.

The CDR3 DNA reads TGTGCCAGTAGTATCTCGAGACAGGGGCTAAACACTGAAGCTTTCTTT. Translated, it gives CASSISRQGLNTEAFF. The gene calls are TRBV19 and TRBJ1-1, with 8 bases identical to TRBD1. V trimming: 3 bases; J trimming: 2 bases; junction bases outside the gene matches: 8. The germline gives CDR1 LNHDA, CDR2 SQIVND (reference sequence). CDR3 length equals 16 residues.